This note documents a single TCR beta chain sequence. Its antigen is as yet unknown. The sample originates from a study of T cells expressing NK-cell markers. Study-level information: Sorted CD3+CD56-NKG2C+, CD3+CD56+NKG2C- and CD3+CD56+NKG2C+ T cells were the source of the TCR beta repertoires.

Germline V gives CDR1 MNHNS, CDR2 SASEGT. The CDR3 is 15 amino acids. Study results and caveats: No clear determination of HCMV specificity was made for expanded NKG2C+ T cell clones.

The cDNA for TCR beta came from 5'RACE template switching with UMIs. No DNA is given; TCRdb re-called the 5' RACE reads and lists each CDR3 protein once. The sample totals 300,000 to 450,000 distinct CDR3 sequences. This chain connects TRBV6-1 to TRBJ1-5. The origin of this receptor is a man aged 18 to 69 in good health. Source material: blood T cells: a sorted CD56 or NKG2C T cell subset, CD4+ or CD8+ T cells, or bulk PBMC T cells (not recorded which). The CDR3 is CASSEGGHRNQPQHF.